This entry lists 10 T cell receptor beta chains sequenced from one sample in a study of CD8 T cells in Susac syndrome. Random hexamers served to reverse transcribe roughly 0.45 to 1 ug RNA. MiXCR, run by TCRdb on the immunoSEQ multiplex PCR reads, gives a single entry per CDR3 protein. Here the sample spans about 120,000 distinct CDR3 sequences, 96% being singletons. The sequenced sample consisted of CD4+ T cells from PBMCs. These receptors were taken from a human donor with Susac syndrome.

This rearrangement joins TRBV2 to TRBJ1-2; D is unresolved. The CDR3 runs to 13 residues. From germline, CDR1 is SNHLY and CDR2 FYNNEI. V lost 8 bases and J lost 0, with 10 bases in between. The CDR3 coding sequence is TGTGCCAGCGTTTGGACGGCTAACTATGGCTACACCTTC. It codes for CASVWTANYGYTF.

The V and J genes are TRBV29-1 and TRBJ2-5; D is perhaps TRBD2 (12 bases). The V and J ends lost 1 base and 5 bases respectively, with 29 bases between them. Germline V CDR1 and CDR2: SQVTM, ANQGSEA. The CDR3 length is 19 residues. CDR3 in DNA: TGCAGCGTTGAAGGGGACAGGGGGAAGGGACTAGCGGGTTGGGAGACCCAGTACTTC. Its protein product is CSVEGDRGKGLAGWETQYF.

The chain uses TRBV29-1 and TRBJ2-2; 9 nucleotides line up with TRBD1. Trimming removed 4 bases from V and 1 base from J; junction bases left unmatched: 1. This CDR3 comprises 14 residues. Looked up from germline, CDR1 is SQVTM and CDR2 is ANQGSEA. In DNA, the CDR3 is TGCAGCGTTGGGACAGGGGTGAACACCGGGGAGCTGTTTTTT. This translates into CSVGTGVNTGELFF.

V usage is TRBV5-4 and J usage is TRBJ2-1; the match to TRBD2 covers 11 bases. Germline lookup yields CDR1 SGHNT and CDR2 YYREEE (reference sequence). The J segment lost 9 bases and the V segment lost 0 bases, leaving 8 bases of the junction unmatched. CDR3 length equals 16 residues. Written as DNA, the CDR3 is TGTGCCAGCAGCTTGGGGGCACTAGCGGGAGACGGTGAGCAGTTCTTC. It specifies CASSLGALAGDGEQFF.

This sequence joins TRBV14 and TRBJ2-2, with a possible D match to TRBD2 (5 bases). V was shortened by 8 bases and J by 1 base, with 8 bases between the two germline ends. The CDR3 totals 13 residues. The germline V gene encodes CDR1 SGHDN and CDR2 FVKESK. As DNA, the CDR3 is TGTGCCAGCTCCGGGATGAACACCGGGGAGCTGTTTTTT. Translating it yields CASSGMNTGELFF. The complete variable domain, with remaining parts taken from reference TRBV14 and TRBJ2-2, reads EAGVTQFPSHSVIEKGQTVTLRCDPISGHDNLYWYRRVMGKEIKFLLHFVKESKQDESGMPNNRFLAERTGGTYSTLKVQPAELEDSGVYFCASSGMNTGELFFGEGSRLTVL.

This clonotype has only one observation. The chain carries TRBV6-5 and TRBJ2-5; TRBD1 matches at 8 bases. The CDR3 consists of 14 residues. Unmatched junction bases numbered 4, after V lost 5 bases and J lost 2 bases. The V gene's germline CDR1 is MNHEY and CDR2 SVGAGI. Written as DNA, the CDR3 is TGTGCCAGCAGTCGGACAGGGTTGCAAGAGACCCAGTACTTC. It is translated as CASSRTGLQETQYF.

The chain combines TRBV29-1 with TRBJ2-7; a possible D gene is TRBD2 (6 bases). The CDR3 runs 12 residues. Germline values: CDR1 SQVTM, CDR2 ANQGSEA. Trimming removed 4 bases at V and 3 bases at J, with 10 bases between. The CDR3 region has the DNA TGCAGCGTTGTGGGGGGAGGCTACGAGCAGTACTTC. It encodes CSVVGGGYEQYF.

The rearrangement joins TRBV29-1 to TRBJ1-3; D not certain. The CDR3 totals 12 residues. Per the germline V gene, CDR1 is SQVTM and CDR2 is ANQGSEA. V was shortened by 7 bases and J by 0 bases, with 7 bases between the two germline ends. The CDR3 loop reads CSGTVSGNTIYF. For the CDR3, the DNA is TGCAGCGGGACGGTCTCTGGAAACACCATATATTTT.

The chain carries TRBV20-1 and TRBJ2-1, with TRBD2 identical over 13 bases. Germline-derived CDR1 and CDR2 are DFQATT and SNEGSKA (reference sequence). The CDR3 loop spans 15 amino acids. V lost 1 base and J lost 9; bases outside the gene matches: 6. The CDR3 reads CSARAGTSGASEQFF. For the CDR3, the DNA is TGCAGTGCTAGAGCCGGGACTAGCGGGGCCAGTGAGCAGTTCTTC.

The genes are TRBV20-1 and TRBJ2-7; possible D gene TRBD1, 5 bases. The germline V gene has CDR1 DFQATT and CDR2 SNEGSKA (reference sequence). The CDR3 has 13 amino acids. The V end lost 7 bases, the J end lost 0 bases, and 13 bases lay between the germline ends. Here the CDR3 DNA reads TGCAGTGTTTACAGGCCTGACTCCTACGAGCAGTACTTC. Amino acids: CSVYRPDSYEQYF.